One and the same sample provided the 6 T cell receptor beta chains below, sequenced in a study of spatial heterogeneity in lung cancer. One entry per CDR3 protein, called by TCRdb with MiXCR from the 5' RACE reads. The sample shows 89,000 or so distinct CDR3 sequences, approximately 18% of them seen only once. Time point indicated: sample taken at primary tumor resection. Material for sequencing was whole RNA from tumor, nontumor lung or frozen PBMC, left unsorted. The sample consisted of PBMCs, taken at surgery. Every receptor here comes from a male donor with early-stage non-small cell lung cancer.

CDR3 bases: TGTGCCAGCAGTTTTGGACTAGCGGGGGATCCAGATACGCAGTATTTT. Translating gives CASSFGLAGDPDTQYF. V gene TRBV6-2 or TRBV6-3 combines with J gene TRBJ2-3, with TRBD2 matching 13 bases. This CDR3 comprises 16 residues. CDR1 MNHEY and CDR2 SVGEGT come from the germline V gene. The J segment lost 4 bases and the V segment lost 4 bases, leaving 5 bases of the junction unmatched.

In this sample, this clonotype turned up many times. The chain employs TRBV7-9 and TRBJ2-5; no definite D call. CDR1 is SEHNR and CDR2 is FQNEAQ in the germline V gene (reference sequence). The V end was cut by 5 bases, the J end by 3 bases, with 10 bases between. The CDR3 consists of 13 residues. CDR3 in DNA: TGTGCCAGCAGCCCGCTTGCAGAAGAGACCCAGTACTTC. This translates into CASSPLAEETQYF.

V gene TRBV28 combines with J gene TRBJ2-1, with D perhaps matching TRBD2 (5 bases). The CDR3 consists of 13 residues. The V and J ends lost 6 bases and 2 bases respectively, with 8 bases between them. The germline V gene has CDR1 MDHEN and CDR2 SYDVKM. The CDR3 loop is CASRPGTYNEQFF. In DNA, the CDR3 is TGTGCCAGCAGGCCGGGGACCTACAATGAGCAGTTCTTC.

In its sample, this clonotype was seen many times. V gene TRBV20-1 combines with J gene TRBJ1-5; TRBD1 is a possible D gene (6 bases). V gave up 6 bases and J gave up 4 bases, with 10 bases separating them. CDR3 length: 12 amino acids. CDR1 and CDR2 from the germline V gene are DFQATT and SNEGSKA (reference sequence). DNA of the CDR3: TGCAGTGCCACGACAGGAAATCAGCCCCAGCATTTT. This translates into CSATTGNQPQHF.

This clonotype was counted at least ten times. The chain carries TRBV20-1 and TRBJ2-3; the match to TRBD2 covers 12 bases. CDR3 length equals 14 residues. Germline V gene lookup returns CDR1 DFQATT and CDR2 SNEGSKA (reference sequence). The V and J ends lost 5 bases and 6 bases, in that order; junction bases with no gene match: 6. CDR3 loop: CSAGLAGNRDTQYF. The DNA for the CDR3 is TGCAGTGCTGGACTAGCGGGAAACAGGGATACGCAGTATTTT.

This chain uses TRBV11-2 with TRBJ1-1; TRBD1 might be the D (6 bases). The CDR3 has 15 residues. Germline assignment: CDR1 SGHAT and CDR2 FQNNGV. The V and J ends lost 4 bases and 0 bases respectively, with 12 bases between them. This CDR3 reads CASSSPGALNTEAFF. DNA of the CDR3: TGTGCCAGCAGCTCCCCAGGGGCCTTGAACACTGAAGCTTTCTTT.